Listed here are 21 T cell receptor beta chains from one sample, sequenced in a study of T cell changes during pregnancy in multiple sclerosis. Clones were sequenced by immunoSEQ multiplex PCR, and TCRdb holds only the in-frame ones, with some missing. The sample has fewer than 30,000 clones, more than 90% seen once; the top ten hold approximately 0.7%. The sample was CD4+ T cells from peripheral blood mononuclear cells, taken in the first trimester of pregnancy. The source of these receptors is a female donor with multiple sclerosis, enrolled in a pregnancy study.

This clone has just one count. V is TRBV7-9 and J is TRBJ1-1; TRBD1 matches 8 bases. CDR1 and CDR2 from the germline V gene are SEHNR and FQNEAQ (reference sequence). J was trimmed by 7 bases and V by 2 bases; bases with no gene match: 3. The CDR3 spans 13 residues. DNA for the CDR3: TGTGCCAGCAGCTTACAGGGGGCGGTTGAAGCTTTCTTT. Translation gives CASSLQGAVEAFF.

The chain recombines TRBV6-5 with TRBJ1-2, with 7 positions matching TRBD1. Germline CDR1 reads MNHEY; CDR2 reads SVGAGI. V was pared by 3 bases and J by 2 bases, with 6 bases of the junction left unmatched. The CDR3 sequence is 15 residues long. The CDR3 DNA is TGTGCCAGCAGTTATTTCAGGGGGACCAACTATGGCTACACCTTC. It encodes CASSYFRGTNYGYTF.

The genes are TRBV5-5 and TRBJ2-7; 9 positions match TRBD1. Germline values: CDR1 SGHKS, CDR2 YYEKEE (reference sequence). Trimming took 4 bases from V and 4 from J; bases not matched to a gene: 12. This CDR3 region has 16 residues. CDR3: CASSRGGQGGGYEQYF. CDR3 DNA sequence: TGTGCCAGCAGCCGTGGGGGACAGGGAGGTGGGTACGAGCAGTACTTC.

The chain carries TRBV5-1 and TRBJ2-3; 11 nucleotides agree with TRBD2. This CDR3 has 15 residues. The J segment lost 4 bases and the V segment lost 4 bases, leaving 5 bases of the junction unmatched. Germline V gene data show CDR1 as SGHRS and CDR2 as YFSETQ. The CDR3 loop is CASSLAGGSADTQYF. The CDR3 DNA reads as TGCGCCAGCAGCCTAGCGGGGGGAAGCGCAGATACGCAGTATTTT.

DNA for the CDR3: TGTGCCAGCAAACAGGGGGCCCTCACCGGGGAGCTGTTTTTT. This encodes CASKQGALTGELFF. The chain employs TRBV7-3 and TRBJ2-2; 9 bases match TRBD1. V lost 7 bases to trimming and J lost 4 bases; unmatched junction nucleotides: 4. CDR1 SGHTA and CDR2 FQGTGA come from the germline V gene. The CDR3 is 14 amino acids.

The J gene is TRBJ1-5, the V gene TRBV27; D possibly corresponds to TRBD1 (6 bases). The germline V gene encodes CDR1 MNHEY and CDR2 SMNVEV (reference sequence). This CDR3 spans 15 amino acids. The germline V and J ends were trimmed by 4 bases and 6 bases, with 16 bases remaining between them. Written as DNA, the CDR3 is TGTGCCAGCAGTTCCGGGGGGGCACCAATTCAGCCCCAGCATTTT. The encoded protein is CASSSGGAPIQPQHF.

The chain uses TRBV29-1 and TRBJ2-1, with TRBD2 identical over 10 bases. The germline V gene encodes CDR1 SQVTM and CDR2 ANQGSEA. The CDR3 is 14 amino acids. V was clipped by 7 bases and J by 3 bases; unmatched bases: 6. This CDR3 reads CSEAQRGGYNEQFF. The CDR3 DNA reads TGCAGCGAAGCTCAGCGGGGGGGCTACAATGAGCAGTTCTTC.

This chain connects TRBV5-1 to TRBJ1-3, with 9 bases that match TRBD1. The CDR3 spans 15 residues. Germline values: CDR1 SGHRS, CDR2 YFSETQ. Unmatched junction bases numbered 6, after V lost 4 bases and J lost 4 bases. The CDR3 nucleotides are TGCGCCAGCAGCACAGGGGGCGCAGGAGGAAACACCATATATTTT. Amino acid sequence: CASSTGGAGGNTIYF.

This clone ranks as medium-sized. The V call is TRBV2, the J call TRBJ1-1; D gene ambiguous. With 8 bases removed from V and 10 bases from J, the gap between germline ends came to 11 bases. The germline CDR1 and CDR2 sequences are SNHLY and FYNNEI. There are 10 residues in the CDR3. The CDR3 loop reads CASDNGRAFF. The CDR3, as DNA: TGTGCCAGCGATAATGGGAGAGCTTTCTTT.

The chain employs TRBV29-1 and TRBJ2-7; 8 positions match TRBD1. The CDR3 covers 13 residues. V dropped 4 bases and J dropped 6; count of bases not matched to a gene: 8. The germline gives CDR1 SQVTM, CDR2 ANQGSEA. As DNA, the CDR3 is TGCAGCGTTGCTGGACAGGGCATCAGCGAGCAGTACTTC. It codes for CSVAGQGISEQYF.

CDR3 in amino acids: CASSLGPTANTEAFF. The CDR3 bases are TGTGCCAGCAGCCTTGGGCCGACAGCGAACACTGAAGCTTTCTTT. The chain joins TRBV5-5 to TRBJ1-1, with D possibly being TRBD1 (5 bases). V was trimmed by 4 bases and J by 1 base, leaving 14 bases between them. Per the germline V gene, CDR1 is SGHKS and CDR2 is YYEKEE (reference sequence). The CDR3 runs 15 residues.

This clone turned up a few times. The gene calls are TRBV7-8 and TRBJ2-7; D perhaps matches TRBD1 (6 bases). The CDR3 is made up of 14 amino acids. With 5 bases removed from V and 7 bases from J, the gap between germline ends came to 18 bases. Germline V gene data show CDR1 as SGHVS and CDR2 as FQNEAQ. CDR3 loop: CASSPWGPLGEQYF. CDR3 sequence (DNA): TGTGCCAGCAGCCCATGGGGGCCTTTGGGTGAGCAGTACTTC.

The chain carries TRBV13 and TRBJ2-1, with 10 bases that match TRBD2. J lost 2 bases, V lost 5 bases, and 6 bases had no gene match. CDR1 PRHDT and CDR2 FYEKMQ come from the germline V gene (reference sequence). The CDR3 totals 16 residues. The CDR3 is CASSRLAGGTYNEQFF. DNA of the CDR3: TGTGCCAGCAGCCGATTAGCGGGGGGCACCTACAATGAGCAGTTCTTC.

The chain employs TRBV11-3 and TRBJ2-1, with 12 bases identical to TRBD2. The V and J ends lost 5 bases and 5 bases, in that order; junction bases with no gene match: 4. This CDR3 spans 15 amino acids. Germline values: CDR1 SGHNT, CDR2 YENEEA. CDR3 bases: TGTGCCAGCAGCCAACTAGCGGGGGGTCACAATGAGCAGTTCTTC. It is translated as CASSQLAGGHNEQFF.

V and J are TRBV7-2 and TRBJ2-1; 9 bases map to TRBD2. V lost 1 base and J lost 7; bases outside the gene matches: 5. The CDR3 length is 15 residues. From germline, CDR1 is SGHTA and CDR2 FQGNSA. In DNA form, the CDR3 reads TGTGCCAGCAGCTTAGGCGGGGGGGCGGGGAATGAGCAGTTCTTC. This encodes CASSLGGGAGNEQFF.

V is TRBV2 and J is TRBJ1-1; 7 bases are a match to TRBD1. Germline assignment: CDR1 SNHLY and CDR2 FYNNEI. This CDR3 region has 13 residues. V dropped 8 bases and J dropped 3; count of bases not matched to a gene: 6. CDR3 sequence reads: CASEEQGDTEAFF. The CDR3 bases are TGTGCCAGCGAAGAGCAGGGGGACACTGAAGCTTTCTTT. The entire variable domain, with the rest obtained from reference TRBV2 and TRBJ1-1, is as follows: EPEVTQTPSHQVTQMGQEVILRCVPISNHLYFYWYRQILGQKVEFLVSFYNNEISEKSEIFDDQFSVERPDGSNFTLKIRSTKLEDSAMYFCASEEQGDTEAFFGQGTRLTVV.

In nucleotides, the CDR3 is TGTGCCAGTAGTAACCCCCCCGCGGCAGGGCTCTACACCTTC. This translates into CASSNPPAAGLYTF. The V call is TRBV19, the J call TRBJ1-2, with TRBD1 as a possible D gene (5 bases). Trimming took 4 bases from V and 10 from J, leaving 19 bases between them. This CDR3 spans 14 amino acids. The germline gives CDR1 LNHDA, CDR2 SQIVND (reference sequence).

The J gene is TRBJ1-6, the V gene TRBV10-3; 7 nucleotides agree with TRBD1. The V gene's germline CDR1 is ENHRY and CDR2 SYGVKD. The CDR3 has 13 residues. V trimming: 7 bases; J trimming: 8 bases; junction bases outside the gene matches: 5. The DNA of the CDR3 is TGTGCCATCAACGACGACAGGGATTCACCCCTCCACTTT. It encodes CAINDDRDSPLHF.

This chain uses TRBV10-1 with TRBJ2-3; D is possibly TRBD2 (5 bases). This CDR3 has 14 amino acids. Germline values: CDR1 WNHNN, CDR2 SYGVQD (reference sequence). V lost 2 bases and J lost 0, with 6 bases in between. DNA for the CDR3: TGCGCCAGCAGTGAGCGGACTAGCACAGATACGCAGTATTTT. Protein: CASSERTSTDTQYF.

The chain combines TRBV2 with TRBJ1-1; 8 nucleotides line up with TRBD1. The germline V gene has CDR1 SNHLY and CDR2 FYNNEI. V shed 4 bases and J 6 bases; nucleotides not matched to a gene: 7. The CDR3 extends over 14 amino acids. The CDR3 DNA is TGTGCCAGCAGTGTCGGACAGGGAATTGCTGAAGCTTTCTTT. Translated, it gives CASSVGQGIAEAFF.

The chain links TRBV19 to TRBJ2-5; 8 nucleotides align to TRBD1. CDR1 and CDR2 from the germline V gene are LNHDA and SQIVND (reference sequence). The CDR3 consists of 14 residues. V shed 5 bases and J 6 bases; nucleotides not matched to a gene: 8. This chain's CDR3 is CASSSRQGTKTQYF. The CDR3 DNA sequence: TGTGCCAGTAGTTCTCGACAGGGGACGAAGACCCAGTACTTC.